This T cell receptor (beta chain) is from a study of beta chain features in type 1 diabetes. CDR1 GTSNPN and CDR2 SVGIG come from the germline V gene (reference sequence). Germline trimming cut 4 bases from V and 1 base from J; bases unmatched to any gene: 3. The CDR3 covers 14 residues. This clone was seen only a few times. Its antigen is as yet unknown. The study reverse transcribed the entire isolated RNA, so it sequenced expressed TCRB transcripts. Clones were read by immunoSEQ multiplex PCR, and TCRdb kept only the in-frame ones, dropping some. The sample contains 100,000 to 150,000 clones, around 15% of which appear only once. Whole-study findings and limits: Moderate yet significant TCRB CDR3 shortening was seen in Type 1 diabetes patients in all four CD4+ subsets. The VDJ junctions of type 1 diabetes patients carried fewer insertions and more deletions. In the patient group, naive, central memory and Treg TCRB repertoires seemed more alike than in the healthy donor group.

V usage is TRBV30 and J usage is TRBJ2-3, with TRBD1 matching 9 bases. Sequencing was carried out using central memory CD4+ T cells from blood. The receptor comes from a man in his late teens or twenties with type 1 diabetes. In nucleotides, the CDR3 is TGTGCCTGGATCCGGGACAGGGGCACAGATACGCAGTATTTT. Translation: CAWIRDRGTDTQYF.